These 18 T cell receptor beta chains originate from one sample sequenced in a study of CD8 T cells in ankylosing spondylitis. Overall study results and limits: It appeared that ankylosing spondylitis blood was characterized by a TCR beta motif of several highly homologous variants.

TCRdb re-analysed the 5' RACE reads in MiXCR, keeping a single row per CDR3 protein. The data contain about 800,000 distinct CDR3 sequences, approximately 12% of them singletons. Their recognized antigens are unknown. What was sequenced was blood, either unsorted or a sorted T cell fraction (not recorded which). The receptors shown here come from a male donor with ankylosing spondylitis.

The chain recombines TRBV3-1 with TRBJ2-1; no reliable D call. V lost 3 bases to trimming and J lost 13 bases, with 13 bases between them. The CDR3 loop spans 12 amino acids. CDR1 and CDR2 from the germline V gene are LGHDT and YNNKEL (reference sequence). Here the CDR3 reads CASSQGVSRQFF. The CDR3 DNA sequence: TGTGCCAGCAGCCAGGGCGTGTCACGTCAGTTCTTC.

This clonotype occurred a few times. V usage is TRBV20-1 and J usage is TRBJ2-5; 10 positions match TRBD2. CDR3 length: 13 residues. J lost 13 bases, V lost 6 bases, and 14 bases had no gene match. Germline CDR1 reads DFQATT; CDR2 reads SNEGSKA (reference sequence). The CDR3 nucleotides are TGCAGTGCGGGCGGGACTAGCGAGTTAAACTCGTACTTC. This translates into CSAGGTSELNSYF.

This clonotype has more than one count but fewer than ten. The chain links TRBV5-1 to TRBJ1-1; a weak D match, TRBD1 (6 bases). CDR1 and CDR2 (germline): SGHRS, YFSETQ. V was clipped by 4 bases and J by 3 bases, with 16 bases between them. The CDR3 is 15 amino acids. The CDR3 spells CASSPAGTPDTEAFF. CDR3 sequence (DNA): TGCGCCAGCAGCCCCGCCGGGACACCGGACACTGAAGCTTTCTTT.

This clonotype has just a few counts. V is TRBV11-1 and J is TRBJ2-5; maybe TRBD2 (5 bases). Deletions cut 5 bases from V and 2 bases from J, with 9 bases between. The CDR3 is made up of 13 amino acids. Germline V lookup: CDR1 SGHAT, CDR2 FQDESV (reference sequence). The CDR3 spells CASSGGLQETQYF. CDR3 DNA sequence: TGTGCCAGCAGCGGTGGACTTCAAGAGACCCAGTACTTC.

This chain joins TRBV20-1 and TRBJ2-7, with 8 nucleotides matching TRBD1. This CDR3 has 14 amino acids. Trimming at V came to 4 bases and at J to 6 bases, leaving 11 bases not matched to a gene. The germline CDR1 and CDR2 sequences are DFQATT and SNEGSKA (reference sequence). The CDR3 sequence: CSATISDRGAEQYF. DNA for the CDR3: TGCAGTGCTACAATTTCCGACAGGGGAGCCGAGCAGTACTTC.

The chain is built from TRBV30 and TRBJ2-3, with D unresolved. Germline loops: CDR1 GTSNPN, CDR2 SVGIG (reference sequence). The V gene lost 3 bases and the J gene lost 0 bases, with 4 bases spanning the gap. This CDR3 contains 12 residues. CDR3 DNA sequence: TGTGCCTGGAGCGCCAGCACAGATACGCAGTATTTT. Translated, it gives CAWSASTDTQYF.

This clonotype came up a few times. V and J are TRBV7-2 and TRBJ2-5; tentatively, D is TRBD1 or TRBD2 (5 bases each). Trimming left V 3 bases short and J 2 bases short, with 13 bases between. This CDR3 has 15 amino acids. CDR1 and CDR2 from the germline V gene are SGHTA and FQGNSA. The CDR3 loop reads CASSFDSGRQETQYF. The CDR3 nucleotides read TGTGCCAGCAGCTTCGACTCGGGACGACAAGAGACCCAGTACTTC.

There are a few counts of this clonotype. The chain links TRBV6-1 to TRBJ1-1; D is uncertain. Trimming stripped 6 bases from V and 4 bases from J, with 15 bases between. Per the germline V gene, CDR1 is MNHNS and CDR2 is SASEGT. The CDR3 length is 14 residues. The CDR3 sequence is CASRDKPLATEAFF. The CDR3 DNA reads TGTGCCAGCAGAGACAAACCCTTGGCCACTGAAGCTTTCTTT.

This clonotype was counted between two and nine times. The rearrangement joins TRBV20-1 to TRBJ1-1; D remains ambiguous. The V gene's germline CDR1 is DFQATT and CDR2 SNEGSKA (reference sequence). This CDR3 contains 15 residues. V lost 3 bases to trimming and J lost 7 bases, with 21 bases between them. CDR3 in DNA: TGCAGTGCTAGGGGGAATGTGGAACGGTCCGGTGAAGCTTTCTTT. As protein: CSARGNVERSGEAFF.

This clonotype appeared a few times. This chain uses TRBV7-2 with TRBJ1-4; 8 positions match TRBD1. With V trimmed by 5 bases and J by 7 bases, 9 bases remained unmatched. The germline V gene encodes CDR1 SGHTA and CDR2 FQGNSA. The CDR3 has 15 amino acids. CDR3 sequence (DNA): TGTGCCAGCAGCCGACAGGGGTTGGGTGGTGAAAAACTGTTTTTT. As protein: CASSRQGLGGEKLFF.

The V and J genes are TRBV20-1 and TRBJ2-7; D is undetermined. This CDR3 spans 11 amino acids. The V and J ends lost 5 bases and 5 bases respectively, with 10 bases between them. CDR1 and CDR2 from the germline V gene are DFQATT and SNEGSKA (reference sequence). Here the CDR3 reads CSAPQVHEQYF. The CDR3 DNA follows: TGCAGTGCTCCGCAGGTCCACGAGCAGTACTTC.

This clonotype was observed a handful of times. The V call is TRBV20-1, the J call TRBJ2-2; 12 positions match TRBD2. The CDR3 length is 15 residues. In germline, CDR1 is DFQATT, CDR2 SNEGSKA (reference sequence). V was clipped by 6 bases and J by 7 bases; unmatched bases: 9. The CDR3 loop is CSATTSGRGGGELFF. DNA of the CDR3: TGCAGTGCCACGACTAGCGGGAGAGGAGGCGGGGAGCTGTTTTTT.

The gene calls are TRBV18 and TRBJ2-1; 11 bases map to TRBD2. Germline values: CDR1 KGHSH, CDR2 LQKENI. Trimming removed 1 base from V and 12 bases from J; junction bases left unmatched: 14. CDR3 size: 17 residues. The CDR3 DNA is TGTGCCAGCTCACCACGGACTAGCGGGTCCATAGAGGGGAGGCAGTTCTTC. Amino acids: CASSPRTSGSIEGRQFF. The whole variable domain, filled in from reference TRBV18 and TRBJ2-1, reads NAGVMQNPRHLVRRRGQEARLRCSPMKGHSHVYWYRQLPEEGLKFMVYLQKENIIDESGMPKERFSAEFPKEGPSILRIQQVVRGDSAAYFCASSPRTSGSIEGRQFFGPGTRLTVL.

This chain links TRBV6-5 with TRBJ2-2, with 7 bases aligning to TRBD1. From germline, CDR1 is MNHEY and CDR2 SVGAGI. The CDR3 has 16 amino acids. V dropped 1 base and J dropped 1; count of bases not matched to a gene: 3. The CDR3 sequence: CASSYWTGKNTGELFF. The CDR3 DNA reads TGTGCCAGCAGTTACTGGACAGGAAAGAACACCGGGGAGCTGTTTTTT.

The chain is built from TRBV3-1 and TRBJ1-2, with 8 nucleotides matching TRBD1. The CDR3 is 15 residues long. Germline V lookup: CDR1 LGHDT, CDR2 YNNKEL (reference sequence). J gave up 8 bases and V 4 bases, and 12 bases lay outside the gene matches. The CDR3 loop reads CASSPRVTGGYGYTF. CDR3 DNA: TGTGCCAGCAGCCCGAGGGTCACAGGGGGTTACGGCTACACCTTC.

The J gene is TRBJ2-5, the V gene TRBV20-1; D might be TRBD2 (7 bases). V lost 3 bases, J lost 5 bases, and 16 bases lay in between. CDR3 length: 14 residues. CDR1 and CDR2 (germline): DFQATT, SNEGSKA (reference sequence). This chain's CDR3 is CSASEGGPGETQYF. In DNA form, the CDR3 reads TGCAGTGCTAGCGAGGGGGGGCCTGGGGAGACCCAGTACTTC.

The rearrangement uses TRBV6-1 and TRBJ2-7, with 7 nucleotides matching TRBD1. This CDR3 region has 14 residues. J was trimmed by 2 bases and V by 7 bases; bases with no gene match: 8. CDR1 is MNHNS, CDR2 SASEGT, per germline. CDR3 in amino acids: CASNRGQAPYEQYF. In DNA, the CDR3 is TGTGCCAGCAACCGCGGACAGGCCCCCTACGAGCAGTACTTC.

V and J are TRBV18 and TRBJ2-3; a weak D match, TRBD2 (5 bases). This CDR3 has 14 amino acids. The V end was cut by 5 bases, the J end by 4 bases, with 13 bases between. Germline V gene sequence: CDR1 KGHSH, CDR2 LQKENI. CDR3 nucleotides: TGTGCCAGCTCAACGGGATTACCGGCAGATACGCAGTATTTT. As protein: CASSTGLPADTQYF. The full variable domain, its missing parts supplied by reference TRBV18 and TRBJ2-3, is NAGVMQNPRHLVRRRGQEARLRCSPMKGHSHVYWYRQLPEEGLKFMVYLQKENIIDESGMPKERFSAEFPKEGPSILRIQQVVRGDSAAYFCASSTGLPADTQYFGPGTRLTVL.